The 26 T cell receptor beta chains below come from one sample, sequenced in a study of shared clonotypes between healthy human individuals. Sequencing was performed with immunoSEQ multiplex PCR; in TCRdb, only in-frame clones are kept and a portion is missing. The sample lists about a million clones, roughly 80% occurring once. The sample was memory CD4+ T cells from PBMCs. Subset: CD45RA-negative fraction. The source of these receptors is a man aged 18 to 30 in good health. Some clones in this sample may be carry-over from other donors' samples.

A word on this clone: The same CDR3 also results from other DNA sequences found in this sample. The V call is TRBV29-1, the J call TRBJ2-4; D is uncertain. The length of the CDR3 is 14 residues. The germline V gene encodes CDR1 SQVTM and CDR2 ANQGSEA. The V end lost 5 bases, the J end lost 0 bases, and 11 bases lay between the germline ends. The CDR3 region has the DNA TGCAGCGTTCGTCCCAAACTAGCCAAAAACATTCAGTACTTC. Protein: CSVRPKLAKNIQYF.

CDR3 protein: CASKRTGEYEQYF. The CDR3 DNA reads TGTGCCAGTAAGAGGACAGGGGAGTACGAGCAGTACTTC. The chain is built from TRBV14 and TRBJ2-5; TRBD1 matches at 9 bases. The J call may be faulty, since TRBJ2-7 better matches the DNA end. CDR1 and CDR2 (germline): SGHDN, FVKESK. The CDR3 consists of 13 residues.

V and J are TRBV7-2 and TRBJ2-3, with 7 bases matching TRBD2. The CDR3 is 16 residues long. CDR1 is SGHTA, CDR2 FQGNSA, per germline. V gave up 1 base and J gave up 5 bases; unmatched junction bases: 9. The chain's CDR3 is CASSLVSRGRVDTQYF. As DNA, the CDR3 is TGTGCCAGCAGCTTAGTCTCTCGGGGGAGGGTAGATACGCAGTATTTT.

The chain links TRBV11-2 to TRBJ1-1; TRBD1 is a possible D gene (5 bases). The V gene's germline CDR1 is SGHAT and CDR2 FQNNGV. Trimming left V 1 base short and J 5 bases short, with 14 bases between. CDR3 length equals 15 residues. CDR3 sequence (DNA): TGTGCCAGCAGCTTAGTGACGCAGGGTCGGACTGAAGCTTTCTTT. Its protein is CASSLVTQGRTEAFF. The full variable domain, in which reference TRBV11-2 and TRBJ1-1 provide the parts outside the CDR3, is EAGVAQSPRYKIIEKRQSVAFWCNPISGHATLYWYQQILGQGPKLLIQFQNNGVVDDSQLPKDRFSAERLKGVDSTLKIQPAKLEDSAVYLCASSLVTQGRTEAFFGQGTRLTVV.

The chain uses TRBV2 and TRBJ2-5; 10 positions agree with TRBD2. The germline gives CDR1 SNHLY, CDR2 FYNNEI. J lost 5 bases, V lost 8 bases, and 11 bases had no gene match. The length of the CDR3 is 15 residues. For the CDR3, the DNA is TGTGCCAGCTACGGGCTAGCGGGAGTAAAGGAGACCCAGTACTTC. Encoded protein: CASYGLAGVKETQYF. The full variable domain, with the rest looked up from reference TRBV2 and TRBJ2-5, is EPEVTQTPSHQVTQMGQEVILRCVPISNHLYFYWYRQILGQKVEFLVSFYNNEISEKSEIFDDQFSVERPDGSNFTLKIRSTKLEDSAMYFCASYGLAGVKETQYFGPGTRLLVL.

This clone was detected only once. This sequence joins TRBV5-4 and TRBJ2-1; D is unresolved. V was trimmed by 1 base and J by 4 bases, leaving 15 bases between them. The CDR3 consists of 16 residues. Per germline, CDR1 SGHNT and CDR2 YYREEE (reference sequence). In DNA form, the CDR3 reads TGTGCCAGCAGCTTGTATGACGCGCAAGCGTACAATGAGCAGTTCTTC. It yields the protein CASSLYDAQAYNEQFF.

The gene calls are TRBV5-6 and TRBJ2-3; D uncertain. V was pared by 4 bases and J by 2 bases, with 17 bases between. This CDR3 is 16 amino acids long. Germline V lookup: CDR1 SGHDT, CDR2 YYEEEE. The DNA for the CDR3 is TGTGCCAGCAGCCCTCCGACTTCTAAATACACAGATACGCAGTATTTT. The encoded protein is CASSPPTSKYTDTQYF.

V and J are TRBV25-1 and TRBJ1-4; D unclear. Germline CDR1 reads MGHDK; CDR2 reads SYGVNS. This CDR3 comprises 14 residues. The V end lost 3 bases, the J end lost 3 bases, and 8 bases lay between the germline ends. The CDR3 loop is CASSDPGANEKLFF. CDR3 coding DNA: TGTGCCAGCAGTGACCCTGGGGCTAATGAAAAACTGTTTTTT.

This clone was found once. In DNA, the CDR3 is TGTGCCAGCAGCCCGGACCCCTACCAAGAGACCCAGTACTTC. Its translation is CASSPDPYQETQYF. The V and J genes are TRBV7-9 and TRBJ2-5; D is ambiguous. The CDR3 is 14 residues long. Deletions cut 5 bases from V and 0 bases from J, with 10 bases between. CDR1 is SEHNR and CDR2 is FQNEAQ in the germline V gene (reference sequence).

The chain couples TRBV28 to TRBJ2-7; TRBD2 matches 8 bases. This CDR3 contains 17 residues. In germline, CDR1 is MDHEN, CDR2 SYDVKM. After removal of 2 bases from V and 2 bases from J, the junction contained 11 bases not matched to a gene. The CDR3 spells CASSLPPGSGATYEQYF. The CDR3 DNA sequence: TGTGCCAGCAGTTTACCCCCCGGTAGCGGGGCAACCTACGAGCAGTACTTC.

In its sample, this clone was seen once. V and J are TRBV28 and TRBJ1-1, with D possibly being TRBD1 (5 bases). Trimming took off 6 bases at V and 5 bases at J, with 13 bases between the two ends. This CDR3 has 13 amino acids. CDR1 is MDHEN, CDR2 SYDVKM, per germline. Here the CDR3 reads CASRGGPWTEAFF. As DNA, the CDR3 is TGTGCCAGCAGGGGGGGACCGTGGACTGAAGCTTTCTTT.

Comment on this clone: The sample carries other DNA sequences with the same CDR3. This chain links TRBV7-9 with TRBJ1-1; a weak D match, TRBD1 (6 bases). This CDR3 is built from 13 residues. V dropped 4 bases and J dropped 3 bases, with 9 bases sitting between them. Germline assignment: CDR1 SEHNR and CDR2 FQNEAQ (reference sequence). The CDR3 DNA is TGTGCCAGCAGCTCACAGGGAGACACTGAAGCTTTCTTT. Amino acid sequence: CASSSQGDTEAFF.

The chain joins TRBV11-2 to TRBJ2-7, with a weak D call TRBD2 (6 bases). Germline lookup yields CDR1 SGHAT and CDR2 FQNNGV. The length of the CDR3 is 13 residues. V lost 3 bases, J lost 4 bases, and 10 bases lay in between. The CDR3: CASSLNGRYEQYF. The DNA for the CDR3 is TGTGCCAGCAGCTTGAACGGGAGATACGAGCAGTACTTC.

The J gene is TRBJ2-1, the V gene TRBV2, with unresolved D. The CDR3 runs to 16 residues. Trimming took 3 bases from V and 3 from J, leaving 15 bases between them. Germline-derived CDR1 and CDR2 are SNHLY and FYNNEI. CDR3 sequence (DNA): TGTGCCAGCAGTGATCGTGCCGCCCCCAGCTACAATGAGCAGTTCTTC. It codes for CASSDRAAPSYNEQFF.

The chain recombines TRBV5-1 with TRBJ2-1; 8 positions match TRBD1. The V gene end was trimmed by 0 bases and the J gene end by 8 bases; junction bases not matched to a gene: 7. This CDR3 is built from 15 residues. Germline V gene data show CDR1 as SGHRS and CDR2 as YFSETQ. Written as DNA, the CDR3 is TGCGCCAGCAGCTTGGTCCAGGGGGCTAGGGATGAGCAGTTCTTC. Encoded protein: CASSLVQGARDEQFF. The whole variable domain, remainder taken from reference TRBV5-1 and TRBJ2-1, is KAGVTQTPRYLIKTRGQQVTLSCSPISGHRSVSWYQQTPGQGLQFLFEYFSETQRNKGNFPGRFSGRQFSNSRSEMNVSTLELGDSALYLCASSLVQGARDEQFFGPGTRLTVL.

CDR3 loop: CASSELLYGYTF. DNA of the CDR3: TGTGCCAGCAGTGAACTTCTCTATGGCTACACCTTC. The chain has TRBV6-1 and TRBJ1-2; D unresolved. Trimming took 2 bases from V and 4 from J, leaving 5 bases between them. CDR1 is MNHNS, CDR2 SASEGT, per germline. The CDR3 is made up of 12 amino acids.

The J gene is TRBJ1-4, the V gene TRBV29-1; 10 nucleotides agree with TRBD1. This CDR3 contains 13 residues. Unmatched junction bases numbered 7, after V lost 5 bases and J lost 10 bases. Germline V gene data show CDR1 as SQVTM and CDR2 as ANQGSEA. DNA for the CDR3: TGCAGCGTTTCGGAGGACAGGGGGGGAAAACTGTTTTTT. Protein product: CSVSEDRGGKLFF.

The chain combines TRBV5-8 with TRBJ1-1, with D uncertain. V was shortened by 0 bases and J by 4 bases, with 10 bases between the two germline ends. CDR3 length equals 14 residues. Germline V CDR1 and CDR2: SGHTS, YDEGEE. CDR3 sequence reads: CASSLGGTFTEAFF. The DNA of the CDR3 is TGTGCCAGCAGCTTGGGAGGTACCTTCACTGAAGCTTTCTTT.

The chain uses TRBV28 and TRBJ2-7; D gene ambiguous. CDR1 and CDR2 from the germline V gene are MDHEN and SYDVKM. The V end was cut by 7 bases, the J end by 5 bases, with 9 bases between. The CDR3 consists of 11 residues. CDR3 DNA: TGTGCCAGCACCGCGGCCCACGAGCAGTACTTC. Its protein product is CASTAAHEQYF.

The chain couples TRBV11-2 to TRBJ2-1; 11 nucleotides agree with TRBD2. Losses at the gene ends were 7 bases for V and 0 bases for J; bases not matched to a gene: 5. From germline, CDR1 is SGHAT and CDR2 FQNNGV. The length of the CDR3 is 16 residues. The CDR3 DNA reads as TGTGCCAGCATCACTAGCGGGGGAAGCTCCTACAATGAGCAGTTCTTC. Residues: CASITSGGSSYNEQFF.

The rearrangement uses TRBV28 and TRBJ1-2, with D perhaps TRBD1 (5 bases). In germline, CDR1 is MDHEN, CDR2 SYDVKM. Trimming took off 11 bases at V and 7 bases at J, with 23 bases between the two ends. This CDR3 comprises 14 residues. CDR3 protein: CAYRDGRRGVGYTF. CDR3 DNA sequence: TGTGCCTACCGGGACGGAAGACGGGGAGTTGGCTACACCTTC.

This clone has a handful of counts. This chain links TRBV27 with TRBJ2-7; 10 bases align to TRBD1. Germline loops: CDR1 MNHEY, CDR2 SMNVEV (reference sequence). Losses at the gene ends were 7 bases for V and 3 bases for J; bases not matched to a gene: 12. The length of the CDR3 is 16 residues. CDR3 sequence reads: CASTEAGDRGVYEQYF. The CDR3 nucleotides are TGTGCCAGCACCGAGGCAGGGGACAGGGGAGTCTACGAGCAGTACTTC.

J is TRBJ2-5 and V is TRBV13; 8 nucleotides agree with TRBD2. There are 13 residues in the CDR3. V trimming: 8 bases; J trimming: 5 bases; junction bases outside the gene matches: 7. The germline CDR1 and CDR2 sequences are PRHDT and FYEKMQ (reference sequence). The CDR3 here is CASGGRPRETQYF. The DNA of the CDR3 is TGTGCCAGCGGCGGGAGGCCCAGGGAGACCCAGTACTTC.

The gene calls are TRBV28 and TRBJ1-3; D call uncertain. Germline CDR1 MDHEN, CDR2 SYDVKM. V was clipped by 5 bases and J by 0 bases, with 11 bases between them. This CDR3 comprises 15 residues. As DNA, the CDR3 is TGTGCCAGCAGTCCCTTATGGAGCTCTGGAAACACCATATATTTT. As protein: CASSPLWSSGNTIYF.

Notes on this clone: A junction boundary mismatches the germline segment, possibly from a read error. This chain joins TRBV19 and TRBJ2-3, with unresolved D. This CDR3 has 13 residues. Germline V lookup: CDR1 LNHDA, CDR2 SQIVND (reference sequence). The CDR3 sequence is CASSYKLELASNF. DNA of the CDR3: TGTGCCAGTAGTTATAAGTTGGAGTTAGCTTCGAATTTT.

CDR3 coding DNA: TGTGCCAGCAGTTACCAGACAGGGGTTGGAGGCTACACCTTC. Its protein is CASSYQTGVGGYTF. V gene TRBV6-5 combines with J gene TRBJ1-2, with 8 bases that match TRBD1. This CDR3 has 14 amino acids. Germline V lookup: CDR1 MNHEY, CDR2 SVGAGI. V was pared by 2 bases and J by 8 bases, with 7 bases of the junction left unmatched.